This T cell receptor beta chain was found in a study of T-cell reconstitution after alpha-beta-depleted transplantation in children. Germline assignment: CDR1 SQVTM and CDR2 ANQGSEA. CDR3 length: 14 amino acids. The ends were cut back, 8 bases at V and 0 bases at J, with 15 bases in the middle. During its preparation, the TCRbeta library received unique molecular identifiers. TCRdb analysed the PCR reads with MiXCR anew, one entry per CDR3 protein. The data show hundreds of thousands of distinct CDR3 sequences, 15% to 20% seen once. The chain combines TRBV29-1 with TRBJ2-3; no clear D. Sample: PBMCs, mostly from graft donor cells, taken 360 days after TCRalphabeta/CD19-depleted stem cell transplant. The sequence was obtained from a boy under two years old who had a stem cell transplant for Wiskott-Aldrich syndrome, so the T cells may come from the graft donor. CDR3 loop: CSTRTAISTDTQYF. In DNA, the CDR3 is TGCAGCACCAGGACGGCAATTAGCACAGATACGCAGTATTTT.